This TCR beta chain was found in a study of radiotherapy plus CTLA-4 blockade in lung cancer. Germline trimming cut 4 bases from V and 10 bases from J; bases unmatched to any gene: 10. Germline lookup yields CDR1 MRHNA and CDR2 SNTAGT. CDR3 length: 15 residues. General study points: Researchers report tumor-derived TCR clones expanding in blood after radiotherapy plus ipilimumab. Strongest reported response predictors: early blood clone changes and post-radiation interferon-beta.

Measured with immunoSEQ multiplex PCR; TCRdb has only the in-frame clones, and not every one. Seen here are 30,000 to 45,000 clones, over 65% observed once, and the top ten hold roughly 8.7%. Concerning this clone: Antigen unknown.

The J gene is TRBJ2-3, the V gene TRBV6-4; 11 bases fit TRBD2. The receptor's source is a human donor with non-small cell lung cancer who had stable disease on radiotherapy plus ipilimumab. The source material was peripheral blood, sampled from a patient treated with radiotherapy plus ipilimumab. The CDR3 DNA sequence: TGTGCCAGCAGTGTGGTCCTAGCGGGGGGTTTGGCGCAGTATTTT. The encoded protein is CASSVVLAGGLAQYF.